These 2 T cell receptor beta chains came from one sample sequenced in a study of CD8+CD57+ T cells in acquired aplastic anemia. Only patients with CD8+CD57+ cell expansion on flow cytometry were chosen for sequencing. TCR beta VDJ and CDR3 profiles were obtained from a genomic DNA template. One entry per CDR3 protein results from TCRdb running MiXCR on the reads. Of about 150,000 distinct CDR3 sequences in the sample, 52% were seen once. The source material was sorted CD4+, CD8+, or CD8+CD57+ T cells (not recorded which) from PBMCs. These receptors originate from a human donor with aplastic anemia.

This clonotype turned up a few times. The rearrangement joins TRBV27 to TRBJ2-1; 13 nucleotides align to TRBD2. This CDR3 comprises 16 residues. V was pared by 2 bases and J by 9 bases, with 7 bases of the junction left unmatched. The germline V gene encodes CDR1 MNHEY and CDR2 SMNVEV (reference sequence). CDR3 coding DNA: TGTGCCAGCAGTTTACCGGGACTAGCGGGGTGGGGTGAGCAGTTCTTC. Translation: CASSLPGLAGWGEQFF.

A few counts support this clonotype. The genes are TRBV7-3 and TRBJ1-6; D gene uncertain. CDR1 is SGHTA and CDR2 is FQGTGA in the germline V gene. V dropped 4 bases and J dropped 7 bases, with 17 bases sitting between them. This CDR3 is 16 amino acids long. The CDR3 loop reads CASSSRLALKNSPLHF. The CDR3 coding sequence is TGTGCCAGCAGCTCCCGGCTGGCTTTGAAAAATTCACCCCTCCACTTT.